Each of the 5 T cell receptor beta chains below was sequenced from the same sample in a study of blood T cell repertoires in COVID-19. Libraries were prepared by immunoSEQ multiplex PCR; TCRdb keeps only in-frame clonotypes and omits some of them. This table has some 180,000 clones, approximately 80% appearing once. The source material was PBMCs or T cells enriched from blood (not recorded which). The source of these receptors is a man between 60 and 75 years old who had been exposed to COVID-19.

A few counts support this clone. The V and J genes are TRBV23-1 and TRBJ1-3; the match to TRBD1 covers 9 bases. TRBV23-1 is treated as an ORF (open reading frame) with a function not yet certain. The CDR3 has 16 residues. V trimming: 4 bases; J trimming: 4 bases; junction bases outside the gene matches: 8. Here the CDR3 reads CASSLLDRGPGNTIYF. The DNA for the CDR3 is TGCGCCAGCAGTCTGTTGGACAGGGGACCCGGAAACACCATATATTTT.

This clone was counted between two and nine times. The chain links TRBV7-2 to TRBJ2-7, with 8 bases identical to TRBD1. The CDR3 sequence is 17 residues long. The V and J ends lost 5 bases and 2 bases, in that order; junction bases with no gene match: 14. The germline V gene encodes CDR1 SGHTA and CDR2 FQGNSA. Written as DNA, the CDR3 is TGTGCCAGCAGCCTCAGCGCAGGGGGCGAAGTAACCTACGAGCAGTACTTC. Protein sequence: CASSLSAGGEVTYEQYF. The complete variable domain, with remaining parts taken from reference TRBV7-2 and TRBJ2-7, reads GAGVSQSPSNKVTEKGKDVELRCDPISGHTALYWYRQSLGQGLEFLIYFQGNSAPDKSGLPSDRFSAERTGGSVSTLTIQRTQQEDSAVYLCASSLSAGGEVTYEQYFGPGTRLTVT.

The chain is built from TRBV29-1 and TRBJ1-1, with D possibly matching TRBD1 (5 bases). Trimming pared 5 bases from V and 0 bases from J, leaving 7 bases between. The CDR3 is 12 residues long. Germline CDR1 is SQVTM and CDR2 is ANQGSEA. The CDR3 region has the DNA TGCAGCGTTTTCAGGGTGAACACTGAAGCTTTCTTT. Protein: CSVFRVNTEAFF.

This rearrangement joins TRBV5-5 to TRBJ2-2; the D is unclear. Germline values: CDR1 SGHKS, CDR2 YYEKEE (reference sequence). The CDR3 is 12 residues long. The ends were cut back, 6 bases at V and 6 bases at J, with 9 bases in the middle. The CDR3 nucleotides are TGTGCCAGCATCAACAGTCCCGGGGAGCTGTTTTTT. Encoded protein: CASINSPGELFF.

This clone occurred a few times. This chain links TRBV6-2 or TRBV6-3 with TRBJ2-3; 7 nucleotides line up with TRBD2. Per the germline V gene, CDR1 is MNHEY and CDR2 is SVGEGT. V trimming: 2 bases; J trimming: 5 bases; junction bases outside the gene matches: 7. This CDR3 is built from 15 residues. This CDR3 reads CASSYGAGAVDTQYF. CDR3 DNA: TGTGCCAGCAGTTACGGGGCGGGAGCAGTAGATACGCAGTATTTT.